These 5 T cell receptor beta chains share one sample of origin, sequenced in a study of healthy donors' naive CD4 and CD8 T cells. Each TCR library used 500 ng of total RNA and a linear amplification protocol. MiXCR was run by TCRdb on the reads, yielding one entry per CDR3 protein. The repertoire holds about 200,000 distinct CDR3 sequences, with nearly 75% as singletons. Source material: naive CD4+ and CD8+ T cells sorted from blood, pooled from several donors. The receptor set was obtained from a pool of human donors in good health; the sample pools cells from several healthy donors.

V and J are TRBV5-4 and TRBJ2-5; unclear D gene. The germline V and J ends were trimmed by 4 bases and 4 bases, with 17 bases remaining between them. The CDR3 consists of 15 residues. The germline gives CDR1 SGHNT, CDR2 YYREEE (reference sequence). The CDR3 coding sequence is TGTGCCAGCAGCACACAGACTCCGATAGCAGAGACCCAGTACTTC. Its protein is CASSTQTPIAETQYF. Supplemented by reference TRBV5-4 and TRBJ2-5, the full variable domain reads ETGVTQSPTHLIKTRGQQVTLRCSSQSGHNTVSWYQQALGQGPQFIFQYYREEENGRGNFPPRFSGLQFPNYSSELNVNALELDDSALYLCASSTQTPIAETQYFGPGTRLLVL.

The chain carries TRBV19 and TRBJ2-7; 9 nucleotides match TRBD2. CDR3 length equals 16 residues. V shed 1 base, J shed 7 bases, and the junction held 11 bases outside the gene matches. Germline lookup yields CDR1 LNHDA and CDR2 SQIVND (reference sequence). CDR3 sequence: CASSIAGSSGIYEQYF. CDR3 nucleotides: TGTGCCAGTAGTATAGCCGGATCTAGCGGGATATATGAGCAGTACTTC.

As DNA, the CDR3 is TGTGCCAGCAGCTCCGTGGTCCTCTCGAGGACCCAGTACTTC. Translating it yields CASSSVVLSRTQYF. This chain connects TRBV11-1 to TRBJ2-5; the D is unclear. Germline V gene lookup returns CDR1 SGHAT and CDR2 FQDESV (reference sequence). This CDR3 is built from 14 residues. Trimming removed 4 bases at V and 7 bases at J, with 16 bases between.

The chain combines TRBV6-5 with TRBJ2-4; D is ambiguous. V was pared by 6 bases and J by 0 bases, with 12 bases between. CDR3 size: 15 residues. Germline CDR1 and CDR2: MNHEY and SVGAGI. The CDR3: CASRLRHGAKNIQYF. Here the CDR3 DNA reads TGTGCCAGCAGGCTTCGGCACGGAGCCAAAAACATTCAGTACTTC.

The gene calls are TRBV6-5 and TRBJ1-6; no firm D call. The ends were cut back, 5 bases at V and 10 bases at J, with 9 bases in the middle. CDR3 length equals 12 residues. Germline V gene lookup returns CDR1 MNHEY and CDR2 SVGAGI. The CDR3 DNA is TGTGCCAGCAGTATTTCATCGTCACCCCTCCACTTT. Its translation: CASSISSSPLHF.